Listed here are 23 T cell receptor beta chains from one sample, sequenced in a study of TIL therapy for anti-PD-1-resistant metastatic lung cancer. Sequencing used immunoSEQ v3. Assay used: immunoSEQ multiplex PCR; TCRdb lists only in-frame clones, some missing. The sample includes tens of thousands of clones, about 80% of them seen just once. The time point was: pre-treatment sample, taken before nivolumab and TIL therapy. The sequencing here drew on blood, taken at baseline. The receptors were sampled from a woman between 30 and 80 years old with non-small cell lung cancer.

The chain employs TRBV7-9 and TRBJ2-3; D perhaps matches TRBD1 (6 bases). Per germline, CDR1 SEHNR and CDR2 FQNEAQ (reference sequence). The CDR3 is 13 residues long. Trimming left V 5 bases short and J 3 bases short, with 9 bases between. DNA for the CDR3: TGTGCCAGCAGCCTCGGGACAACAGATACGCAGTATTTT. Its protein product is CASSLGTTDTQYF.

The sample holds a few counts of this clone. The chain carries TRBV5-1 and TRBJ1-2; no clear D. V lost 5 bases to trimming and J lost 2 bases, with 10 bases between them. CDR1 and CDR2 from the germline V gene are SGHRS and YFSETQ. This CDR3 contains 13 residues. CDR3 sequence reads: CASSEAGNYGYTF. The CDR3 coding sequence is TGCGCCAGCAGTGAGGCCGGGAACTATGGCTACACCTTC.

The gene calls are TRBV19 and TRBJ1-1, with a weak D call TRBD1 (5 bases). The CDR3 consists of 14 residues. With 3 bases removed from V and 6 bases from J, the gap between germline ends came to 14 bases. Germline V lookup: CDR1 LNHDA, CDR2 SQIVND (reference sequence). This chain's CDR3 is CASSIGGARAEAFF. As DNA, the CDR3 is TGTGCCAGTAGTATTGGAGGGGCCAGGGCTGAAGCTTTCTTT.

This clone was seen a handful of times. V gene TRBV5-1 combines with J gene TRBJ1-3, with D hard to call. Germline CDR1 and CDR2: SGHRS and YFSETQ. V was trimmed by 0 bases and J by 4 bases, leaving 8 bases between them. The CDR3 contains 14 residues. As DNA, the CDR3 is TGCGCCAGCAGCTTGGCCGGGGTCGGAAACACCATATATTTT. Its protein product is CASSLAGVGNTIYF. Complete variable domain (other parts from reference TRBV5-1 and TRBJ1-3): KAGVTQTPRYLIKTRGQQVTLSCSPISGHRSVSWYQQTPGQGLQFLFEYFSETQRNKGNFPGRFSGRQFSNSRSEMNVSTLELGDSALYLCASSLAGVGNTIYFGEGSWLTVV.

This clone was picked up one time. CDR3 in amino acids: CASSLAGGGLLEQFF. The CDR3 DNA reads TGTGCCAGCAGTCTAGCGGGAGGGGGATTGCTTGAGCAGTTCTTC. The chain recombines TRBV28 with TRBJ2-1; 12 bases match TRBD2. Germline CDR1 reads MDHEN; CDR2 reads SYDVKM. The junction had 8 bases not matched to a gene; V was cut back by 5 bases and J by 9 bases. This CDR3 is built from 15 residues.

The CDR3 DNA sequence: TGTGCCAGCAGTTTAGTGGGACAGAACTATGGCTACACCTTC. Translating gives CASSLVGQNYGYTF. V and J are TRBV28 and TRBJ1-2; 7 nucleotides align to TRBD1. This CDR3 has 14 residues. Looked up from germline, CDR1 is MDHEN and CDR2 is SYDVKM. V shed 2 bases and J 2 bases; nucleotides not matched to a gene: 2.

The chain combines TRBV5-5 with TRBJ1-2, with D hard to call. V lost 0 bases and J lost 8, with 14 bases in between. CDR1 SGHKS and CDR2 YYEKEE come from the germline V gene (reference sequence). This CDR3 comprises 14 residues. This CDR3 reads CASSLVTAPGGYTF. The CDR3 DNA sequence: TGTGCCAGCAGCTTGGTAACCGCTCCCGGGGGCTACACCTTC.

The gene calls are TRBV7-2 and TRBJ2-1; D is possibly TRBD2 (5 bases). Germline lookup yields CDR1 SGHTA and CDR2 FQGNSA. Trimming cost V 5 bases and J 3 bases, with 14 bases left between them. The CDR3 covers 15 residues. CDR3 sequence: CASSVDYPNYNEQFF. Here the CDR3 DNA reads TGTGCCAGCAGCGTCGACTACCCGAACTACAATGAGCAGTTCTTC.

The chain uses TRBV6-5 and TRBJ1-2; 11 bases match TRBD1. CDR1 is MNHEY and CDR2 is SVGAGI in the germline V gene. The CDR3 runs to 14 residues. J lost 5 bases, V lost 10 bases, and 9 bases had no gene match. CDR3 region: CATTVGQGGYGYTF. Written as DNA, the CDR3 is TGTGCCACCACGGTGGGACAGGGGGGTTATGGCTACACCTTC.

This clone appeared a few times. V usage is TRBV6-5 and J usage is TRBJ1-2; D remains ambiguous. Trimming cost V 5 bases and J 4 bases, with 17 bases left between them. The CDR3 runs to 15 residues. Per germline, CDR1 MNHEY and CDR2 SVGAGI. The CDR3 DNA sequence: TGTGCCAGCAGTACTTGGCCCCCACTTGCCTATGGCTACACCTTC. Protein product: CASSTWPPLAYGYTF.

V usage is TRBV27 and J usage is TRBJ2-5; D gene uncertain. Looked up from germline, CDR1 is MNHEY and CDR2 is SMNVEV (reference sequence). V was clipped by 3 bases and J by 5 bases, with 19 bases between them. CDR3 length: 16 amino acids. The CDR3 region is CASSFHPGGIGETQYF. Here the CDR3 DNA reads TGTGCCAGCAGTTTCCATCCGGGTGGGATTGGGGAGACCCAGTACTTC.

The chain combines TRBV7-9 with TRBJ2-2; D unresolved. Germline V gene lookup returns CDR1 SEHNR and CDR2 FQNEAQ (reference sequence). V dropped 3 bases and J dropped 4 bases, with 0 bases sitting between them. This CDR3 spans 11 amino acids. The CDR3 DNA is TGTGCCAGCAGCTTCACCGGGGAGCTGTTTTTT. Amino acid sequence: CASSFTGELFF. Full variable domain (missing parts from reference TRBV7-9 and TRBJ2-2): DTGVSQNPRHKITKRGQNVTFRCDPISEHNRLYWYRQTLGQGPEFLTYFQNEAQLEKSRLLSDRFSAERPKGSFSTLEIQRTEQGDSAMYLCASSFTGELFFGEGSRLTVL.

The CDR3 is CASRTSGTSTDTQYF. CDR3 nucleotide sequence: TGTGCCAGCAGGACTAGCGGAACTAGCACAGATACGCAGTATTTT. The chain has TRBV5-4 and TRBJ2-3; 9 nucleotides match TRBD2. The CDR3 totals 15 residues. Trimming took 5 bases from V and 0 from J; bases not matched to a gene: 4. Germline V gene lookup returns CDR1 SGHNT and CDR2 YYREEE (reference sequence).

This clone showed up just once. J is TRBJ2-3 and V is TRBV9; D unclear. This CDR3 is built from 14 residues. Deletions cut 0 bases from V and 6 bases from J, with 11 bases between. CDR1 and CDR2 (germline): SGDLS, YYNGEE. Here the CDR3 DNA reads TGTGCCAGCAGCGTAGACCTGTACGGGGATACGCAGTATTTT. Its translation: CASSVDLYGDTQYF.

This CDR3 reads CASSPPGLPPRDYGYTF. The CDR3 nucleotides are TGTGCCAGCAGTCCTCCCGGGCTCCCACCCAGGGACTATGGCTACACCTTC. The chain links TRBV2 to TRBJ1-2; maybe TRBD1 (5 bases). Germline V lookup: CDR1 SNHLY, CDR2 FYNNEI. V lost 5 bases and J 3 bases, leaving 22 bases between the germline ends. The CDR3 consists of 17 residues.

The table lists this clone with a count of one. The V gene is TRBV6-1, the J gene TRBJ1-5; 8 bases line up with TRBD1. The ends lost 3 bases at V and 2 bases at J; junction bases unmatched: 15. The CDR3 extends over 19 amino acids. Germline CDR1 reads MNHNS; CDR2 reads SASEGT. The CDR3 nucleotides read TGTGCCAGCAGTGATAGCGGGCAGGGGGCCTTAAGAGGCAATCAGCCCCAGCATTTT. Its protein product is CASSDSGQGALRGNQPQHF.

In this sample, this clone turned up a few times. This rearrangement joins TRBV2 to TRBJ2-6, with 7 nucleotides matching TRBD1. Germline V CDR1 and CDR2: SNHLY, FYNNEI. There are 16 residues in the CDR3. V trimming: 5 bases; J trimming: 2 bases; junction bases outside the gene matches: 6. DNA of the CDR3: TGTGCCAGCAGTACGGGACAGACCCCTGGGGCCAACGTCCTGACTTTC. Protein product: CASSTGQTPGANVLTF.

The chain couples TRBV5-4 to TRBJ1-1; D gene ambiguous. The V gene lost 0 bases and the J gene lost 4 bases, with 10 bases spanning the gap. This CDR3 comprises 14 residues. The germline CDR1 and CDR2 sequences are SGHNT and YYREEE (reference sequence). CDR3 sequence reads: CASSLGADSTEAFF. Here the CDR3 DNA reads TGTGCCAGCAGCTTGGGAGCGGATTCCACTGAAGCTTTCTTT.

The V gene is TRBV6-5, the J gene TRBJ2-2; D is uncertain. Germline CDR1 and CDR2: MNHEY and SVGAGI. This CDR3 contains 14 residues. Between the trimmed V and J ends, which lost 7 bases and 2 bases, there was a span of 11 bases. The CDR3 region has the DNA TGTGCCAGCAATTCTCTACTTAACACCGGGGAGCTGTTTTTT. It translates to CASNSLLNTGELFF.

This chain uses TRBV7-9 with TRBJ2-5; no clear D gene. Trimming cost V 4 bases and J 5 bases, with 5 bases left between them. Germline CDR1 reads SEHNR; CDR2 reads FQNEAQ (reference sequence). This CDR3 comprises 11 residues. CDR3 protein: CASSSAETQYF. The CDR3 bases are TGTGCCAGCAGCTCAGCGGAGACCCAGTACTTC.

CDR3 in DNA: TGTGCCAGCAGTGGACCTCCGACAGGGTGGGATGAAAAACTGTTTTTT. It encodes CASSGPPTGWDEKLFF. This chain links TRBV6-1 with TRBJ1-4; TRBD1 matches 7 bases. This CDR3 contains 16 residues. J lost 6 bases, V lost 4 bases, and 11 bases had no gene match. The V gene's germline CDR1 is MNHNS and CDR2 SASEGT.

The chain employs TRBV20-1 and TRBJ2-7, with D perhaps matching TRBD1 (5 bases). V was clipped by 3 bases and J by 5 bases, with 8 bases between them. From germline, CDR1 is DFQATT and CDR2 SNEGSKA (reference sequence). The CDR3 extends over 11 amino acids. CDR3 sequence: CSASLRDEQYF. The CDR3 DNA follows: TGCAGTGCTAGTCTCAGGGACGAGCAGTACTTC.

V usage is TRBV5-4 and J usage is TRBJ2-7; TRBD2 agrees at 11 bases. V shed 2 bases, J shed 2 bases, and the junction held 6 bases outside the gene matches. The germline gives CDR1 SGHNT, CDR2 YYREEE (reference sequence). CDR3 size: 16 residues. In DNA form, the CDR3 reads TGTGCCAGCAGCTTTTACACTAGCGGGAGCACCTACGAGCAGTACTTC. It yields the protein CASSFYTSGSTYEQYF.